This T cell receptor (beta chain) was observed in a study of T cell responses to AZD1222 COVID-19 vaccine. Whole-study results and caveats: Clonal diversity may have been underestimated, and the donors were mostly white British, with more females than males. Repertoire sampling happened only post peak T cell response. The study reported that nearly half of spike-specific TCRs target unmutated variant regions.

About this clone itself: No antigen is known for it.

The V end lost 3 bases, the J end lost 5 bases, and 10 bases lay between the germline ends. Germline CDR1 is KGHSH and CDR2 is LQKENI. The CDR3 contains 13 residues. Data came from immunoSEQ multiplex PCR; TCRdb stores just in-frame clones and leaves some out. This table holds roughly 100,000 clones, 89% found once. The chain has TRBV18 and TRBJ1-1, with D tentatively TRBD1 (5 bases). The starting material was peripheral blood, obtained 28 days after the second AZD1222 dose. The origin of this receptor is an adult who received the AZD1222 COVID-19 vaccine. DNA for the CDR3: TGTGCCAGCTCACCTGCAGGGCGGACTGAAGCTTTCTTT. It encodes CASSPAGRTEAFF.